The next 6 T cell receptor beta chains were all read from a single sample in a study of identical twins (dated by TCRdb to the mid-2010s). Libraries were made using 5' RACE. Sequencing was carried out with an Illumina HiSeq 2000. TCRdb handled the public reads itself, with Q25 trimming in fastp and clone calling in MiXCR, and kept productive beta chains. Rows merge per CDR3 protein into single entries with the most common DNA and genes. This sample is represented by hundreds of thousands of distinct CDR3 sequences; over 8.5% of them were singletons. Together, the top ten hold about 0.98% of the sample. This same sample was also part of a study on yellow fever vaccine responses in identical twins.

Sequences were obtained from PBMCs. All receptors derive from a woman between 18 and 30 years old in good health.

V gene TRBV28 combines with J gene TRBJ2-2; 8 positions agree with TRBD1. V dropped 2 bases and J dropped 4; count of bases not matched to a gene: 3. Germline V gene lookup returns CDR1 MDHEN and CDR2 SYDVKM. This CDR3 contains 15 residues. CDR3: CASSLIRGLTGELFF. Here the CDR3 DNA reads TGTGCCAGCAGTTTAATCAGGGGGCTCACCGGGGAGCTGTTTTTT.

The chain carries TRBV7-8 and TRBJ2-5, with TRBD1 matching 9 bases. CDR1 and CDR2 (germline): SGHVS, FQNEAQ. V lost 5 bases, J lost 3 bases, and 7 bases stayed unmatched. The CDR3 spans 15 residues. The CDR3 sequence is CASSAFDRGEETQYF. CDR3 coding DNA: TGTGCCAGCAGCGCCTTCGACAGGGGGGAAGAGACCCAGTACTTC.

In this sample, this clonotype turned up many times. This chain links TRBV7-2 with TRBJ2-5; the match to TRBD2 covers 8 bases. V lost 7 bases to trimming and J lost 4 bases; unmatched junction nucleotides: 8. The CDR3 sequence is 14 residues long. In germline, CDR1 is SGHTA, CDR2 FQGNSA. CDR3 region: CASTPAGVRETQYF. The CDR3 nucleotides are TGTGCCAGCACCCCAGCGGGAGTTCGAGAGACCCAGTACTTC.

This clonotype was seen ten or more times. The J gene is TRBJ2-7, the V gene TRBV11-2, with 9 positions matching TRBD2. Losses at the gene ends were 2 bases for V and 5 bases for J; bases not matched to a gene: 7. CDR3 length: 15 residues. CDR1 and CDR2 (germline): SGHAT, FQNNGV. CDR3 loop: CASSLLLAGSHEQYF. The CDR3 coding sequence is TGTGCCAGCAGCTTACTGCTAGCGGGATCCCACGAGCAGTACTTC.

In its sample, this clonotype was seen a few times. V is TRBV20-1 and J is TRBJ2-1; TRBD2 matches 11 bases. CDR1 DFQATT and CDR2 SNEGSKA come from the germline V gene (reference sequence). V was pared by 5 bases and J by 3 bases, with 3 bases of the junction left unmatched. This CDR3 is 14 amino acids long. CDR3: CSAETSGDYNEQFF. The CDR3 bases are TGCAGTGCTGAGACTAGCGGGGACTACAATGAGCAGTTCTTC.

The chain is built from TRBV24-1 and TRBJ2-1; 8 nucleotides match TRBD2. Germline V gives CDR1 KGHDR, CDR2 SFDVKD. The J segment lost 0 bases and the V segment lost 0 bases, leaving 6 bases of the junction unmatched. This CDR3 comprises 18 residues. In DNA, the CDR3 is TGTGCCACCAGTGATTTGGTGGGCAGCGGGAGCTCCTACAATGAGCAGTTCTTC. Translation gives CATSDLVGSGSSYNEQFF.